The clone carrying this T cell receptor (beta chain) was seen a handful of times. Germline-derived CDR1 and CDR2 are SGHAT and FQNNGV. Trimming shortened V by 0 bases and J by 5 bases, and 10 bases separated the two germline ends. CDR3 length equals 14 residues. The data stem from a study of T cells after yellow fever vaccination. TCRdb called the 5' RACE reads again in MiXCR, with one record for every CDR3 protein. Among a few hundred thousand distinct CDR3 sequences listed, 3% to 4.5% were seen once. Sequencing was performed on PBMCs, taken 5 days after the yellow fever booster vaccination. The chain combines TRBV11-2 with TRBJ2-5; D unclear. The TCR originated in a man aged 18-30 years who received the YFV17D yellow fever vaccine. CDR3 sequence (DNA): TGTGCCAGCAGCTTAGATCCCGTGGGGGAGACCCAGTACTTC. This codes for CASSLDPVGETQYF.